Detailed here is one T cell receptor beta chain. Its antigen remains unknown. The junction does not match germline at one end; this may be a read error. The observed sequence ends 3 residues before the CDR3 terminus, with the missing tail filled in from the germline J gene. The same CDR3 arises from other DNA sequences in this sample as well. Assay: immunoSEQ multiplex PCR; the TCRdb copy retains only in-frame clones and omits some. This sample contains fewer than 50,000 clones. Dot-blot hybridization genotyped cervical HPV amplified with MY09/MY11 PCR. This CDR3 is built from 11 residues. Per germline, CDR1 SQVTM and CDR2 ANQGSEA. The source of the sample is a study of T cells in women clearing cervical HPV infection. At the level of the study: Case blood was drawn when the lesion was first found; control blood after infection became undetectable. For cases, blood was sampled a median 149 days after lesion detection, interquartile range roughly 90 to 230 days.

Study-wide results and limits: TRBV6-7 abundance was lower in cases than controls (0.11% versus 0.16%).

The gene calls are TRBV29-1 and TRBJ1-3, with a possible D match to TRBD1 (5 bases). Input material: blood buffy coat. The sequence derives from a woman aged 18 to 75 with a cervical HPV16 infection that either progressed to CIN3+ or cleared (not recorded which). CDR3 DNA, as far as it was read: TGCAGCGTTTATCAGGGAAACACT. It translates to CSVYQGNT. The CDR3 reads in full as CSVYQGNTIYF. Combining the CDR3 with reference TRBV29-1 and TRBJ1-3 gives the whole variable domain SAVISQKPSRDICQRGTSLTIQCQVDSQVTMMFWYRQQPGQSLTLIATANQGSEATYESGFVIDKFPISRPNLTFSTLTVSNMSPEDSSIYLCSVYQGNTIYFGEGSWLTVV.